This section outlines one TCR beta chain sequence together with its context. Its specificity is not known. The CDR3 is 15 amino acids. The sample is drawn from a study of T cell responses to AZD1222 COVID-19 vaccine. The table came from immunoSEQ multiplex PCR; TCRdb's copy has only in-frame clones and leaves some out. The sample lists about 56,000 clones; roughly 88% were seen once. Regarding the study as a whole: Receipt of two AZD1222 doses was followed by a rise in Spike-specific TCR breadth and depth. AZD1222 recipients seropositive at baseline numbered only six. No repertoire was sampled before or during the peak T cell response, only after it. Donors skewed white British and female; clonal diversity was possibly underestimated.

The chain employs TRBV21-1 and TRBJ2-5; TRBD1, the table's D call, lacks a check against the DNA. TRBV21-1 is a pseudogene locus. The sequenced sample was peripheral blood, obtained on day 0 of AZD1222 vaccination. The TCR originated in an adult in good health. CDR3 DNA sequence: TGTGCCAGCAGCAAAGTTTGGGGACAGGAAGAGACCCAGTACTTC. Its translation is CASSKVWGQEETQYF.